This TCR beta chain appears in the sequencing data of a study of cytomegalovirus exposure and HLA in healthy donors. The study's findings and limits: Across all donors, roughly uniform sequencing depth was an assumption of the presence/absence analyses. Later analysis found that TCR beta chains associated with HLA were more clonally expanded than other, equally common chains. An analysis that came later showed most CMV-associated TCR beta chains appearing HLA-restricted. Reports credit the classifier with highly specific, highly sensitive diagnosis of cytomegalovirus status.

A word on this clone: Its antigen is still unknown.

Germline V gene data show CDR1 as SQVTM and CDR2 as ANQGSEA. The CDR3 sequence is 12 residues long. V lost 6 bases to trimming and J lost 13 bases; unmatched junction nucleotides: 11. PCR primers comprised 60 Vbeta and 13 Jbeta primers. Some clones are missing from TCRdb's copy, which holds only in-frame ones; the method was immunoSEQ multiplex PCR. The sample holds around 210,000 clones; around 83% are singletons and the top ten take 0.24%. The source is a girl aged 2 to 10 in good health and CMV-seronegative. The chain combines TRBV29-1 with TRBJ2-1; TRBD2 agrees at 8 bases. Specimen: PBMCs. This chain's CDR3 is CSVRREGIEQFF. In nucleotides, the CDR3 is TGCAGCGTCAGACGGGAGGGGATCGAACAGTTCTTC.